Below are 22 T cell receptor beta chains sequenced from a single sample in a study of cytomegalovirus exposure and HLA in healthy donors. PCR primers comprised 60 Vbeta and 13 Jbeta primers. Here immunoSEQ multiplex PCR was the method, and the copy in TCRdb shows in-frame clones only, minus some. The data contain 100,000 to 150,000 clones, around three quarters of them seen just once; the ten biggest clones take up around 10%. Input material: PBMCs. The receptors originated from a man aged 25 to 45 in good health and CMV-seropositive.

The chain has TRBV7-9 and TRBJ1-4; D possibly corresponds to TRBD1 (5 bases). CDR1 SEHNR and CDR2 FQNEAQ come from the germline V gene (reference sequence). The CDR3 runs 17 residues. V lost 2 bases to trimming and J lost 3 bases, with 16 bases between them. The CDR3 sequence is CASSLSTRGGANEKLFF. The CDR3 region has the DNA TGTGCCAGCAGCTTATCAACTAGGGGAGGCGCTAATGAAAAACTGTTTTTT.

The V gene is TRBV10-1, the J gene TRBJ1-2; D is undetermined. CDR3 length: 12 amino acids. The V and J ends lost 3 bases and 6 bases respectively, with 8 bases between them. Per germline, CDR1 WNHNN and CDR2 SYGVQD (reference sequence). The chain's CDR3 is CASSDWENGYTF. In DNA form, the CDR3 reads TGCGCCAGCAGTGACTGGGAGAATGGCTACACCTTC.

The chain combines TRBV12-5 with TRBJ2-1; maybe TRBD2 (5 bases). The V gene's germline CDR1 is LGHNT and CDR2 FRNRAP. Deletions cut 4 bases from V and 4 bases from J, with 17 bases between. The CDR3 runs 16 residues. CDR3 region: CASGSLIASRYNEQFF. In DNA, the CDR3 is TGTGCTAGTGGTTCACTCATAGCGAGTAGATACAATGAGCAGTTCTTC.

The chain has TRBV7-3 and TRBJ2-2, with D possibly matching TRBD1 (6 bases). From germline, CDR1 is SGHTA and CDR2 FQGTGA. The CDR3 extends over 15 amino acids. V was trimmed by 3 bases and J by 6 bases, leaving 14 bases between them. CDR3: CASSFSQGWAGELFF. CDR3 nucleotide sequence: TGTGCCAGCAGCTTTTCACAGGGATGGGCCGGGGAGCTGTTTTTT.

The chain joins TRBV19 to TRBJ2-1; 9 bases are shared with TRBD1. The CDR3 has 15 amino acids. V lost 5 bases to trimming and J lost 7 bases; unmatched junction nucleotides: 9. The germline V gene encodes CDR1 LNHDA and CDR2 SQIVND (reference sequence). The DNA of the CDR3 is TGTGCCAGTAGTGTGGCCGGGACAGGGCTAAATGAGCAGTTCTTC. It specifies CASSVAGTGLNEQFF.

CDR3 sequence (DNA): TGTGCCATAATGGACTTCAGCACAGATACGCAGTATTTT. Encoded protein: CAIMDFSTDTQYF. V and J are TRBV19 and TRBJ2-3, with D possibly matching TRBD2 (5 bases). Trimming removed 10 bases at V and 0 bases at J, with 11 bases between. This CDR3 region has 13 residues. The germline gives CDR1 LNHDA, CDR2 SQIVND (reference sequence).

The chain employs TRBV19 and TRBJ2-3; TRBD1 might be the D (6 bases). The CDR3 loop spans 14 amino acids. The germline V gene encodes CDR1 LNHDA and CDR2 SQIVND (reference sequence). The ends were cut back, 5 bases at V and 0 bases at J, with 9 bases in the middle. This chain's CDR3 is CASSQGRSTDTQYF. CDR3 coding DNA: TGTGCCAGTAGTCAGGGGCGGAGCACAGATACGCAGTATTTT.

The chain carries TRBV6-4 and TRBJ2-2; 7 bases line up with TRBD1. The trim removed 6 bases at V and 6 bases at J, leaving 7 bases unmatched. The germline V gene has CDR1 MRHNA and CDR2 SNTAGT. The CDR3 runs 14 residues. The CDR3 nucleotides read TGTGCCAGCAGCGAGAACAGGGGCTCCGGGGAGCTGTTTTTT. This translates into CASSENRGSGELFF.

The chain links TRBV5-1 to TRBJ2-7, with 8 positions matching TRBD2. The V segment lost 4 bases and the J segment 2 bases; nucleotides outside the gene matches: 5. The CDR3 is 14 amino acids. The germline V gene has CDR1 SGHRS and CDR2 YFSETQ. Here the CDR3 DNA reads TGCGCCAGCAGCCAAGCGGGGGAGACCTACGAGCAGTACTTC. This encodes CASSQAGETYEQYF.

The chain carries TRBV5-1 and TRBJ1-6, with D perhaps TRBD1 (5 bases). The CDR3 is 16 amino acids. Looked up from germline, CDR1 is SGHRS and CDR2 is YFSETQ. Trimming left V 4 bases short and J 6 bases short, with 17 bases between. The chain's CDR3 is CASSRDGQGGNSPLHF. As DNA, the CDR3 is TGCGCCAGCAGCAGGGATGGGCAGGGAGGTAATTCACCCCTCCACTTT.

This chain links TRBV6-5 with TRBJ1-2; possibly TRBD1 for D (5 bases). The CDR3 consists of 13 residues. V was shortened by 6 bases and J by 2 bases, with 10 bases between the two germline ends. Germline values: CDR1 MNHEY, CDR2 SVGAGI. CDR3 sequence (DNA): TGTGCCAGCAGAGCGACAGTAAACTATGGCTACACCTTC. Protein product: CASRATVNYGYTF.

This clone was counted once. The J gene is TRBJ2-7, the V gene TRBV6-1; 11 bases align to TRBD2. Losses at the gene ends were 6 bases for V and 3 bases for J; bases not matched to a gene: 4. The CDR3 is made up of 14 amino acids. Germline V gene data show CDR1 as MNHNS and CDR2 as SASEGT. The chain's CDR3 is CASRRLAGIYEQYF. As DNA, the CDR3 is TGTGCCAGCAGGAGACTAGCGGGGATCTACGAGCAGTACTTC.

The V call is TRBV2, the J call TRBJ2-5; 7 bases align to TRBD1. V lost 7 bases to trimming and J lost 1 base; unmatched junction nucleotides: 9. CDR3 length: 15 residues. Germline CDR1 reads SNHLY; CDR2 reads FYNNEI. In DNA, the CDR3 is TGTGCCAGCACCAAGGAGACAGGGCGCCAAGAGACCCAGTACTTC. Protein: CASTKETGRQETQYF.

The genes are TRBV5-1 and TRBJ2-5, with D possibly TRBD1 on 5 matching bases. The DNA matches TRBJ2-7 better at its end, which makes the J call doubtful. This CDR3 has 13 amino acids. Germline CDR1 is SGHRS and CDR2 is YFSETQ. CDR3 coding DNA: TGCGCCAGCAGCTCCGACAGCTTCTACGAGCAGTACTTC. Translating gives CASSSDSFYEQYF.

This rearrangement joins TRBV2 to TRBJ1-4, with 12 nucleotides matching TRBD1. Germline V gives CDR1 SNHLY, CDR2 FYNNEI. The CDR3 contains 17 residues. The junction had 7 bases not matched to a gene; V was cut back by 6 bases and J by 2 bases. CDR3: CASRMGTGGFTNEKLFF. The CDR3, as DNA: TGTGCCAGCAGAATGGGGACAGGGGGCTTTACTAATGAAAAACTGTTTTTT. The whole variable domain, filled in from reference TRBV2 and TRBJ1-4, reads EPEVTQTPSHQVTQMGQEVILRCVPISNHLYFYWYRQILGQKVEFLVSFYNNEISEKSEIFDDQFSVERPDGSNFTLKIRSTKLEDSAMYFCASRMGTGGFTNEKLFFGSGTQLSVL.

The chain has TRBV13 and TRBJ2-7; 8 bases line up with TRBD2. The CDR3 is 17 amino acids. Germline lookup yields CDR1 PRHDT and CDR2 FYEKMQ (reference sequence). V shed 5 bases, J shed 2 bases, and the junction held 14 bases outside the gene matches. As DNA, the CDR3 is TGTGCCAGCAGCGGGCGGGGGGACGGAACGGAAACCTACGAGCAGTACTTC. This sequence encodes CASSGRGDGTETYEQYF.

The V call is TRBV9, the J call TRBJ1-2; a weak D match, TRBD1 (5 bases). V lost 4 bases to trimming and J lost 8 bases, with 15 bases between them. Germline loops: CDR1 SGDLS, CDR2 YYNGEE. CDR3 length: 13 residues. The CDR3 spells CASSRGGANGYTF. The CDR3 DNA is TGTGCCAGCAGCCGGGGAGGGGCCAACGGCTACACCTTC.

J is TRBJ1-3 and V is TRBV28; D is perhaps TRBD1 (6 bases). Germline CDR1 reads MDHEN; CDR2 reads SYDVKM. The CDR3 runs to 16 residues. V shed 3 bases and J shed 1 base, with 13 bases lying between them. CDR3 in DNA: TGTGCCAGCAGTTTCCTTTTACAGGGATCTGGAAACACCATATATTTT. Its translation: CASSFLLQGSGNTIYF. The full variable domain, its missing parts supplied by reference TRBV28 and TRBJ1-3, is DVKVTQSSRYLVKRTGEKVFLECVQDMDHENMFWYRQDPGLGLRLIYFSYDVKMKEKGDIPEGYSVSREKKERFSLILESASTNQTSMYLCASSFLLQGSGNTIYFGEGSWLTVV.

V gene TRBV15 combines with J gene TRBJ2-1, with 9 bases fitting TRBD1. This CDR3 comprises 16 residues. V trimming: 2 bases; J trimming: 6 bases; junction bases outside the gene matches: 8. Germline assignment: CDR1 LNHNV and CDR2 YYDKDF (reference sequence). Written as DNA, the CDR3 is TGTGCCACCAGCAGACCCCTGGGACAGGGACCCAATGAGCAGTTCTTC. The encoded protein is CATSRPLGQGPNEQFF.

The chain links TRBV28 to TRBJ1-3; D may be TRBD1 (6 bases). The CDR3 extends over 16 amino acids. The ends were cut back, 3 bases at V and 0 bases at J, with 12 bases in the middle. CDR1 and CDR2 from the germline V gene are MDHEN and SYDVKM. CDR3 amino acids: CASSLAGAYSGNTIYF. The CDR3 coding sequence is TGTGCCAGCAGTTTGGCGGGGGCCTACTCTGGAAACACCATATATTTT.

This clone was seen just once. The V call is TRBV7-6, the J call TRBJ1-1; D is unclear. Trimming took off 5 bases at V and 1 base at J, with 14 bases between the two ends. CDR3 size: 15 residues. The germline V gene encodes CDR1 SGHVS and CDR2 FNYEAQ. For the CDR3, the DNA is TGTGCCAGCAGCAAGCCGAACGCAGGGAACACTGAAGCTTTCTTT. Its protein is CASSKPNAGNTEAFF.

In this sample, this clone turned up a few times. Other DNA variants within this sample encode the same CDR3. This chain connects TRBV9 to TRBJ2-7, with 8 bases matching TRBD1. Germline V gene data show CDR1 as SGDLS and CDR2 as YYNGEE. The CDR3 totals 15 residues. Unmatched junction bases numbered 7, after V lost 0 bases and J lost 5 bases. The CDR3, as DNA: TGTGCCAGCAGCGTAGGAGGACAGGGTAACCACGAGCAGTACTTC. It specifies CASSVGGQGNHEQYF.